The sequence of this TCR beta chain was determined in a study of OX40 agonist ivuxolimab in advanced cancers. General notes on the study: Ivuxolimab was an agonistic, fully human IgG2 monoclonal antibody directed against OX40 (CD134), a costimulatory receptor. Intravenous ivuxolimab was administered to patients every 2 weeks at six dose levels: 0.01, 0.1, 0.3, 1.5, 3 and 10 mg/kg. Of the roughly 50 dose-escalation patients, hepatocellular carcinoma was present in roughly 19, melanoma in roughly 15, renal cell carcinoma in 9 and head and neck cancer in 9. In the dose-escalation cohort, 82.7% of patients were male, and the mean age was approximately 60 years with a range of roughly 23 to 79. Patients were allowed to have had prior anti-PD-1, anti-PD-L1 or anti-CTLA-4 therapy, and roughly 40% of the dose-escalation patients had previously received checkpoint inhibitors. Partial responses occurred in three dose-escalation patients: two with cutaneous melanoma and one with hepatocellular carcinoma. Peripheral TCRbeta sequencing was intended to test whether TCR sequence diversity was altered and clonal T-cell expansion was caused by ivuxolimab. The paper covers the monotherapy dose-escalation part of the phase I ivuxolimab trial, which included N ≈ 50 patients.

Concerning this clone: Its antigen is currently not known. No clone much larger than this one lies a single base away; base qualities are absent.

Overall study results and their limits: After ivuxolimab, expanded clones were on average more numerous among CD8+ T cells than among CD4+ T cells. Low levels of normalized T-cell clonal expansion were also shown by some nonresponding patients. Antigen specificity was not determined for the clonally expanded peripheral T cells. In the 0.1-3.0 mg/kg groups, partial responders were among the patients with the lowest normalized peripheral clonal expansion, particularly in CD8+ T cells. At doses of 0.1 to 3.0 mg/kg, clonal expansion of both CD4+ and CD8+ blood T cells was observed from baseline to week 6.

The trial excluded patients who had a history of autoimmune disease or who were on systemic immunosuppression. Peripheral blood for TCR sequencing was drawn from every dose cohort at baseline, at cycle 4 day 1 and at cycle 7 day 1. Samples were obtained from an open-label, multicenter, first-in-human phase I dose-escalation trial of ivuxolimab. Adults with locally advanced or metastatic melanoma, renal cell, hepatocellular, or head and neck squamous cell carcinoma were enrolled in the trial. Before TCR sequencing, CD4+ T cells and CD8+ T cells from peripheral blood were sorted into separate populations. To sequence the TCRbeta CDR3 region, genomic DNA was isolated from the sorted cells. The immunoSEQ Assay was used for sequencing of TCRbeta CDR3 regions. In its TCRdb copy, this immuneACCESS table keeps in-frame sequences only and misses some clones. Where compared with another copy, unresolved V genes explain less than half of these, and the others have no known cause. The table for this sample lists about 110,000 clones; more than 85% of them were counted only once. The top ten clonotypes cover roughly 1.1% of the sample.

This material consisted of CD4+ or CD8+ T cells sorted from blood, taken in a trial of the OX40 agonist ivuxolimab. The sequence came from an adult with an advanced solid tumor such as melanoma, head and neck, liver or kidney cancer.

The nucleotides read TGTGCCAGCAGCGTAGGGGTCGCGGGGGGCTACACCTTC. This is translated as CASSVGVAGGYTF. Recombination linked TRBV7-8 to TRBJ1-2; tentative D gene TRBD1, with 5 bases matching. In the germline V gene, CDR1 corresponds to SGHVS and CDR2 to FQNEAQ. The CDR3 holds 13 amino acids from the cysteine to the phenylalanine. Kept here is only the CDR3 DNA, which spans 39 bases and is read in frame from base 1. At the junction V is shortened by 5 bases and J by 8 bases, with 15 bases in between.